This T cell receptor (beta chain) was sequenced for a study of tumor-infiltrating lymphocytes in primary liver carcinoma listed by TCRdb under 2017. For context, the study as a whole: Of the five patients (three men and two women, aged 30 to 69 years), four had hepatocellular carcinoma and one had combined HCC and intrahepatic cholangiocarcinoma. Across five regions of each liver tumor, along with adjacent normal tissue and blood, the study brought together TCRbeta repertoire sequencing, expression microarrays and whole-exome sequencing. TCRbeta repertoire sequencing covered 35 specimens from 5 patients: about 25 tumor regions, 5 adjacent noncancerous liver tissues and 5 peripheral blood samples. Samples yielded roughly 3.65 to 7.5 million productive TCRbeta reads; read depth did not differ significantly between tissue types. Tumors of the five patients were stage T1-T3 N0M0 with maximum diameters of roughly 4.2 to 11 cm. High reproducibility was observed for the technical replicate repertoires, with mean shared-clone rates approximately 0.9 and correlation coefficients above 0.98.

Results the study describes overall, beyond this receptor: Because only the TCR beta chain was sequenced and unpaired alpha chains were not captured, true repertoire diversity is likely underestimated. A significantly larger repertoire fraction was made up by the top 250 clones in tumors than in blood (p = 0.039). With just 4 or 5 patients in the study, the authors point out that the findings should be validated in a larger study. Consistent with antigen-driven expansion, pairs of tumor regions showed higher repertoire overlap (mean roughly 36%) than either tumor-adjacent pairs (about 17%) or tumor-blood pairs (roughly 14%). Since the samples were bulk and unsorted, there was no way to compare CD4+ and CD8+ T cell repertoires.

Starting from around 500 ng total RNA, TCRbeta-specific cDNA was produced by reverse transcription with a constant-region primer and ProtoScript II reverse transcriptase. Three nested multiplex PCR rounds, following a slightly modified ARM-PCR procedure, were used to build the TCRbeta libraries. Multiplex TRBV1-TRBV30 forward primers and a Cbeta reverse primer were used in the first two PCR rounds, each of which was run for around 10 cycles. Sample barcodes and Illumina adapters were added in a final 25-cycle PCR using Deep VentR polymerase. Before sequencing, amplicons of 200-500 bp were purified from gel using a QIAquick gel extraction kit. An Illumina HiSeq 2500 was used to sequence the TCRbeta amplicons, generating 250-bp paired-end reads. As for how the authors treated the data: Quality trimming of reads was performed with Trimmomatic v0.33, and paired reads were merged with FLASH v1.2.11 so that full CDR3 sequences could be recovered. MiGEC v1.2.1b assigned V, D and J germline segments to the rearranged TCRbeta sequences. Clonotype statistics, along with Shannon-Wiener diversity indices, were calculated using VDJtools v1.0.0. To cut down on sampling bias, every analysis after diversity analysis relied on just the 250 most abundant clonotypes from each sample. Clones were called with MiXCR by TCRdb after fastp trimmed the public reads at Q25, and only in-frame beta chains were retained. Every CDR3 protein is listed once, alongside the most common genes and DNA of its rows. Here the V and J calls rest on TCRdb's processing, not on the authors' analysis. This sample lists 85,000 to 100,000 distinct CDR3 sequences; around 68% were detected once. Clones ranked in the top ten supply around 25% of the sample.

Total RNA and DNA were co-extracted without cell sorting from around 20-30 mg of bulk tissue using the AllPrep DNA/RNA mini kit. Four to six patients with histopathologically diagnosed primary liver carcinoma underwent surgical resection in China between November 2015 and March 2016. Chronic HBV infection was present in the patients, and the patients were treatment-naive at sampling. Fresh tumor and adjacent tissue pieces were bisected, with one half stored in RNAlater at -80 degrees C and the other half sent for histology. At the junction V is shortened by 6 bases and J by 5 bases, with 11 bases in between. CDR1 is given as WSHSY and CDR2 as SAAADI, both from the germline V gene. Counted from cysteine to phenylalanine, this CDR3 has 13 amino acids. CDR3 DNA is the only sequence kept; it has 39 bases, read in frame from the first base. There are a few counts of this clonotype. Its antigen remains unidentified. With a much larger clone just one base away, this may be a read error.

This receptor was obtained from a man in his forties or fifties with primary liver carcinoma and hepatitis B virus infection. Sample: tumor-adjacent normal liver tissue. The receptor chain draws on TRBV10-2 and TRBJ2-1, with no D gene named confidently. The DNA reads TGCGCCAGCAGGGGAATGCATAACAATGAGCAGTTCTTC. Translation gives CASRGMHNNEQFF.